Listed here are 4 T cell receptor beta chains from one sample, sequenced in a study of shared T cell receptors in the human thymus (dated by TCRdb to about 2021). The method was the immunoSEQ multiplex PCR assay. TCRdb took over this immuneACCESS table, retaining in-frame rearrangements with V and J assigned. Such tables are incomplete; in checked studies, under half of the missing clones stem from an unresolved V gene, and the remainder is unexplained. The sample table lists over 450,000 clones, about four fifths of them with a count of one. The ten most abundant clones make up roughly 0.013% of the sample. The same sample was also studied in work on human thymus T cells.

Input material: thymocytes. All receptors derive from a boy younger than two with a congenital heart defect. Donor details come from another sample of the same person, matched by shared clones.

J is TRBJ2-6 and V is TRBV2; 11 bases agree with TRBD1. Germline CDR1 and CDR2: SNHLY and FYNNEI. The J segment lost 3 bases and the V segment lost 1 base, leaving 8 bases of the junction unmatched. The length of the CDR3 is 19 residues. The CDR3 region has the DNA TGTGCCAGCAGTGAAGTGGATGGGACAGGGGGTCGTGGGGCCAACGTCCTGACTTTC. It encodes CASSEVDGTGGRGANVLTF.

CDR3 DNA: TGTGCCAGCACTCTAGCGCCGAACACCGGGGAGCTGTTTTTT. This translates into CASTLAPNTGELFF. The chain uses TRBV6-4 and TRBJ2-2, with D tentatively TRBD2 (6 bases). V lost 7 bases to trimming and J lost 0 bases, with 9 bases between them. CDR1 is MRHNA and CDR2 is SNTAGT in the germline V gene. This CDR3 is built from 14 residues.

The chain carries TRBV6-1 and TRBJ2-3, with D unclear. Trimming shortened V by 5 bases and J by 2 bases, and 14 bases separated the two germline ends. Germline CDR1 MNHNS, CDR2 SASEGT. The CDR3 has 15 amino acids. CDR3 sequence reads: CASSSRGHNTDTQYF. The DNA of the CDR3 is TGTGCCAGCAGTAGCCGAGGCCATAACACAGATACGCAGTATTTT.

This clone has only one observation. The gene calls are TRBV5-5 and TRBJ2-1; perhaps TRBD2 as D (5 bases). The germline CDR1 and CDR2 sequences are SGHKS and YYEKEE (reference sequence). This CDR3 region has 15 residues. V lost 0 bases to trimming and J lost 2 bases, with 9 bases between them. The CDR3 region is CASSLALATYNEQFF. The CDR3 bases are TGTGCCAGCAGCTTGGCCCTAGCTACCTACAATGAGCAGTTCTTC.